This TCR beta chain is from a study of graft-versus-host responses after intestinal transplantation. Study context: All recipients were transplanted with multivisceral, liver-intestinal, or isolated intestinal grafts. Regarding the study as a whole: GvH clones turned up in recipient marrow; some had shown up first in ileum or blood. Researchers found peak circulating GvH clone levels linked to early post-transplant HvG declines.

This CDR3 is built from 15 residues. Looked up from germline, CDR1 is SNHLY and CDR2 is FYNNEI. V lost 1 base and J 0 bases, leaving 10 bases between the germline ends. Note on this clone: The antigen remains unidentified.

Profiled with immunoSEQ multiplex PCR; TCRdb holds only in-frame clones, not every one. Here the sample spans some 92,000 clones, around 90% being singletons. The sequence came from a human donor who received an intestinal transplant. The chain recombines TRBV2 with TRBJ2-7, with D perhaps assigned TRBD1 or TRBD2 (5 bases each). The sample consisted of unstimulated CD4+ T cells sorted from spleen or lymph node cells, taken before intestinal transplant. The CDR3 sequence is CASSEGRGSSYEQYF. CDR3 in DNA: TGTGCCAGCAGTGAAGGCCGGGGCAGCTCCTACGAGCAGTACTTC.